These 23 T cell receptor beta chains were sequenced from one sample in a study of radiation and T cells in renal cell carcinoma. Sample time point: baseline pretreatment blood. The treatment is: 15 Gy SBRT to primary tumor, nephrectomy 4 weeks later. Generated by immunoSEQ multiplex PCR, the TCRdb table keeps only in-frame clones and is missing some. The sample consists of tens of thousands of clones, approximately 83% of them appearing once. This specimen consisted of blood, obtained from a patient whose treatment included radiotherapy and nephrectomy. The receptors were gathered from a man aged 60 to 75 with renal cell carcinoma.

The J gene is TRBJ1-2, the V gene TRBV25-1; TRBD1 is a possible D gene (6 bases). Looked up from germline, CDR1 is MGHDK and CDR2 is SYGVNS. V lost 4 bases to trimming and J lost 8 bases, with 8 bases between them. CDR3 length: 11 amino acids. The CDR3 coding sequence is TGTGCCAGCAGTGGGGGGCGCGGCTACACCTTC. This encodes CASSGGRGYTF.

This chain connects TRBV4-1 to TRBJ2-7; TRBD1 is a possible D gene (5 bases). The length of the CDR3 is 14 residues. The germline CDR1 and CDR2 sequences are MGHRA and YSYEKL. V gave up 6 bases and J gave up 2 bases, with 14 bases separating them. The DNA of the CDR3 is TGCGCCAGCAGACCAACCGAGGACACCTACGAGCAGTACTTC. Its translation: CASRPTEDTYEQYF.

V usage is TRBV6-5 and J usage is TRBJ1-1; D call uncertain. Germline loops: CDR1 MNHEY, CDR2 SVGAGI. The CDR3 has 14 amino acids. Trimming took 8 bases from V and 0 from J, leaving 13 bases between them. The CDR3 nucleotides read TGTGCCAGCCGCCTGAGGGAAATGAACACTGAAGCTTTCTTT. It encodes CASRLREMNTEAFF.

This clone was counted a few times. The chain uses TRBV15 and TRBJ2-3, with D tentatively TRBD1 or TRBD2 (5 bases each). Trimming took off 0 bases at V and 0 bases at J, with 13 bases between the two ends. Germline assignment: CDR1 LNHNV and CDR2 YYDKDF (reference sequence). This CDR3 is built from 17 residues. CDR3 sequence reads: CATSRDPPGASTDTQYF. The CDR3 DNA is TGTGCCACCAGCAGAGATCCCCCCGGGGCAAGCACAGATACGCAGTATTTT.

The chain combines TRBV7-7 with TRBJ2-5, with TRBD1 matching over 7 bases. Germline CDR1 and CDR2: SSHAT and FNYEAQ (reference sequence). CDR3 length equals 16 residues. V shed 1 base and J 3 bases; nucleotides not matched to a gene: 8. CDR3 in amino acids: CASSLGVTGYEETQYF. In nucleotides, the CDR3 is TGTGCCAGCAGCTTAGGTGTGACAGGGTACGAAGAGACCCAGTACTTC.

The chain's CDR3 is CASSSLWSHGYTF. The CDR3 DNA reads TGTGCCAGCAGTTCCCTCTGGTCGCATGGCTACACCTTC. The chain recombines TRBV28 with TRBJ1-2; D gene uncertain. Germline V gives CDR1 MDHEN, CDR2 SYDVKM. The CDR3 runs 13 residues. The ends were cut back, 4 bases at V and 6 bases at J, with 12 bases in the middle.

This chain connects TRBV28 to TRBJ1-1; D is uncertain. The CDR3 extends over 14 amino acids. From germline, CDR1 is MDHEN and CDR2 SYDVKM. Trimming took off 1 base at V and 10 bases at J, with 16 bases between the two ends. The CDR3: CASSLSPARWIAFF. The DNA for the CDR3 is TGTGCCAGCAGTTTATCCCCAGCCAGATGGATAGCTTTCTTT.

This clone was observed a handful of times. The gene calls are TRBV10-3 and TRBJ2-1; D is perhaps TRBD1 (6 bases). Per germline, CDR1 ENHRY and CDR2 SYGVKD. V was pared by 8 bases and J by 6 bases, with 8 bases between. The CDR3 length is 11 residues. For the CDR3, the DNA is TGTGCCATCGCCAGGGGCAATGAGCAGTTCTTC. Protein sequence: CAIARGNEQFF.

This chain links TRBV4-2 with TRBJ2-7; 9 positions match TRBD2. The V segment lost 4 bases and the J segment 7 bases; nucleotides outside the gene matches: 11. The CDR3 is 15 residues long. From germline, CDR1 is LGHNA and CDR2 YNFKEQ. The chain's CDR3 is CASSRSRTSVSEQYF. The CDR3, as DNA: TGTGCCAGCAGCCGTTCAAGGACTAGCGTGTCTGAGCAGTACTTC.

This rearrangement joins TRBV6-6 to TRBJ2-7; 7 bases agree with TRBD1. Germline loops: CDR1 MNHNY, CDR2 SVGAGI (reference sequence). The V segment lost 5 bases and the J segment 4 bases; nucleotides outside the gene matches: 8. This CDR3 region has 14 residues. Here the CDR3 DNA reads TGTGCCAGCAGTGGGGACAGAACAAAATACGAGCAGTACTTC. Translating gives CASSGDRTKYEQYF.

The chain carries TRBV5-1 and TRBJ1-1; no clear D. CDR1 is SGHRS, CDR2 YFSETQ, per germline. Trimming shortened V by 0 bases and J by 7 bases, and 10 bases separated the two germline ends. The CDR3 loop spans 13 amino acids. DNA for the CDR3: TGCGCCAGCAGCTTGGACAACACCGGTGAAGCTTTCTTT. Translation: CASSLDNTGEAFF.

The chain is built from TRBV9 and TRBJ2-2; 11 bases are a match to TRBD2. The CDR3 is made up of 16 amino acids. Germline trimming cut 3 bases from V and 7 bases from J; bases unmatched to any gene: 8. Per germline, CDR1 SGDLS and CDR2 YYNGEE. The CDR3: CASSDELAGVDGELFF. CDR3 sequence (DNA): TGTGCCAGCAGCGACGAACTAGCGGGAGTTGACGGGGAGCTGTTTTTT.

J is TRBJ2-5 and V is TRBV7-2, with 8 bases lining up with TRBD2. The germline V gene encodes CDR1 SGHTA and CDR2 FQGNSA. V shed 2 bases, J shed 2 bases, and the junction held 7 bases outside the gene matches. This CDR3 comprises 16 residues. This CDR3 reads CASSLFGLALQETQYF. The DNA of the CDR3 is TGTGCCAGCAGCTTATTTGGACTAGCTTTGCAAGAGACCCAGTACTTC.

This chain connects TRBV9 to TRBJ2-6; D possibly corresponds to TRBD1 (7 bases). The CDR3 length is 16 residues. Trimming left V 4 bases short and J 1 base short, with 12 bases between. Looked up from germline, CDR1 is SGDLS and CDR2 is YYNGEE. This chain's CDR3 is CASSIPGGSGANVLTF. The DNA of the CDR3 is TGTGCCAGCAGCATCCCAGGGGGGTCTGGGGCCAACGTCCTGACTTTC.

About this clone itself: This sample includes further DNA sequences coding for the same CDR3. The chain carries TRBV7-6 and TRBJ1-5; D is unclear. The CDR3 is 13 amino acids. V was pared by 2 bases and J by 3 bases, with 5 bases between. CDR1 SGHVS and CDR2 FNYEAQ come from the germline V gene. CDR3 coding DNA: TGTGCCAGCAGCTTATCAGACAATCAGCCCCAGCATTTT. It translates to CASSLSDNQPQHF.

V gene TRBV5-1 combines with J gene TRBJ2-7, with D tentatively TRBD1 or TRBD2 (6 bases each). V was trimmed by 1 base and J by 2 bases, leaving 10 bases between them. Germline CDR1 is SGHRS and CDR2 is YFSETQ. The CDR3 loop spans 14 amino acids. CDR3 sequence reads: CASSLRRGAYEQYF. The CDR3 DNA sequence: TGCGCCAGCAGCTTGCGTAGGGGGGCCTACGAGCAGTACTTC.

The V and J genes are TRBV15 and TRBJ2-1; 10 nucleotides agree with TRBD1. Germline V lookup: CDR1 LNHNV, CDR2 YYDKDF (reference sequence). The CDR3 contains 14 residues. Losses at the gene ends were 3 bases for V and 7 bases for J; bases not matched to a gene: 3. This CDR3 reads CATSRGQGRNEQFF. The CDR3 DNA reads as TGTGCCACCAGCAGGGGACAGGGGAGGAATGAGCAGTTCTTC.

This clone was observed a single time. V and J are TRBV7-9 and TRBJ2-1; D remains unclear. With 4 bases removed from V and 5 bases from J, the gap between germline ends came to 9 bases. CDR1 is SEHNR and CDR2 is FQNEAQ in the germline V gene (reference sequence). The CDR3 spans 13 residues. CDR3 region: CASSSSRNNEQFF. DNA of the CDR3: TGTGCCAGCAGCTCCTCACGTAACAATGAGCAGTTCTTC.

This chain joins TRBV7-2 and TRBJ1-5; D is unclear. Germline CDR1 SGHTA, CDR2 FQGNSA. V lost 5 bases and J lost 4, with 6 bases in between. The CDR3 contains 12 residues. Here the CDR3 DNA reads TGTGCCAGCAGCCGCCCGAATCAGCCCCAGCATTTT. Translated, it gives CASSRPNQPQHF.

The rearrangement joins TRBV6-6 to TRBJ2-7; 9 bases line up with TRBD1. The CDR3 consists of 14 residues. Per the germline V gene, CDR1 is MNHNY and CDR2 is SVGAGI (reference sequence). The V gene end was trimmed by 8 bases and the J gene end by 3 bases; junction bases not matched to a gene: 8. This CDR3 is CASERQGGFYEQYF. CDR3 in DNA: TGTGCCAGCGAACGACAGGGGGGATTCTACGAGCAGTACTTC.

This clone was counted many times. The DNA of the CDR3 is TGTGCCAGCAACGGCGGAGTTCTCACCGGGGAGCTGTTTTTT. Protein: CASNGGVLTGELFF. The chain joins TRBV2 to TRBJ2-2; D not resolved. V was pared by 7 bases and J by 4 bases, with 13 bases between. Germline-derived CDR1 and CDR2 are SNHLY and FYNNEI. The CDR3 is made up of 14 amino acids.

CDR3 coding DNA: TGTGCCAGCAGGTATAAAGAGACCCAGTACTTC. Encoded protein: CASRYKETQYF. The chain couples TRBV28 to TRBJ2-5; the D is unclear. The CDR3 covers 11 residues. Germline lookup yields CDR1 MDHEN and CDR2 SYDVKM. The V gene lost 6 bases and the J gene lost 3 bases, with 5 bases spanning the gap. The full variable domain, with the rest looked up from reference TRBV28 and TRBJ2-5, is DVKVTQSSRYLVKRTGEKVFLECVQDMDHENMFWYRQDPGLGLRLIYFSYDVKMKEKGDIPEGYSVSREKKERFSLILESASTNQTSMYLCASRYKETQYFGPGTRLLVL.

The gene calls are TRBV19 and TRBJ2-6, with TRBD2 as a possible D gene (5 bases). The ends were cut back, 7 bases at V and 3 bases at J, with 10 bases in the middle. Germline V gives CDR1 LNHDA, CDR2 SQIVND (reference sequence). The CDR3 runs 14 residues. The CDR3 spells CASKRVDGANVLTF. The CDR3 coding sequence is TGTGCCAGTAAGAGGGTAGATGGGGCCAACGTCCTGACTTTC. The full variable domain, its missing parts supplied by reference TRBV19 and TRBJ2-6, is DGGITQSPKYLFRKEGQNVTLSCEQNLNHDAMYWYRQDPGQGLRLIYYSQIVNDFQKGDIAEGYSVSREKKESFPLTVTSAQKNPTAFYLCASKRVDGANVLTFGAGSRLTVL.